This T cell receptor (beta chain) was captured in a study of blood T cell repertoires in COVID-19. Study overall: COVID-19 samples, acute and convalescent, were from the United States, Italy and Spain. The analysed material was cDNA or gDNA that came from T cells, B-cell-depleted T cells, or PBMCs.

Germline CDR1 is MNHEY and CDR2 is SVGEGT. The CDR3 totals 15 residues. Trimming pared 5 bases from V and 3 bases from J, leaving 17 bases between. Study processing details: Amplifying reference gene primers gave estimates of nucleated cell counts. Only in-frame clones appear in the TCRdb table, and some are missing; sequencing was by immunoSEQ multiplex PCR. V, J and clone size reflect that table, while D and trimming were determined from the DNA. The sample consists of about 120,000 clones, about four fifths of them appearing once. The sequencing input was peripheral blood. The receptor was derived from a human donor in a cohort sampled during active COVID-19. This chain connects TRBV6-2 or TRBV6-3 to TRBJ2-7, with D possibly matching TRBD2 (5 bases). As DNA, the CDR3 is TGTGCCAGCAGTCGACGGCCCCTAGGAGGCTACGAGCAGTACTTC. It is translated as CASSRRPLGGYEQYF.